This TCR beta chain derives from a study of cytomegalovirus exposure and HLA in healthy donors. General study findings and limits: Relative to the approximately 700-donor mean, N-insertions were reportedly fewer in an Asian-associated ancestry cluster in a later analysis. Previous analysis showed most TCR beta V segments were productive about 87% or about 30% of the time. In a later analysis, several top co-occurrence clusters appeared linked to parvovirus B19, influenza, CMV and Epstein-Barr virus.

Concerning this clone itself: The antigen is not known.

Vbeta (60) and Jbeta (13) primers were used in the PCR. This table comes from immunoSEQ multiplex PCR, and its TCRdb copy is limited to in-frame clones, with some not included. The sample lists almost 200,000 clones, roughly three quarters occurring once. The sample comprised PBMCs. This TCR was sampled from a male donor in good health and CMV-seropositive.

In DNA form, the CDR3 reads TGCGCCAGCAGCCAAGATCGAGTGACAGGGAACTATGGCTACACCTTC. Amino acid sequence: CASSQDRVTGNYGYTF. The chain recombines TRBV4-1 with TRBJ1-2; TRBD1 aligns across 7 bases. Germline loops: CDR1 MGHRA, CDR2 YSYEKL. The CDR3 is 16 amino acids. The junction had 6 bases not matched to a gene; V was cut back by 0 bases and J by 2 bases.